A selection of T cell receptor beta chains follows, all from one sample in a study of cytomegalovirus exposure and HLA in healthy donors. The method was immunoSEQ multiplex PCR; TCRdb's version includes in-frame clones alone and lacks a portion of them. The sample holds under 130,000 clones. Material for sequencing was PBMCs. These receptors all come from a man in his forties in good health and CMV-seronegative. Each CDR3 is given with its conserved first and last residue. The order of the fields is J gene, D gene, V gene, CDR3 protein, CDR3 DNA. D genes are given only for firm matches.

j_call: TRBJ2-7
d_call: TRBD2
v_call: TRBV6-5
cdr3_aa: CASSYDQRGVTYEQYF
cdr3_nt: TGTGCCAGCAGTTATGACCAGCGGGGGGTCACTTACGAGCAGTACTTC

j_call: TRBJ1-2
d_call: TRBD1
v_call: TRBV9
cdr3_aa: CASSESRDRPNYGYTF
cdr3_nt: TGTGCCAGCAGCGAGAGCCGGGACAGGCCTAACTATGGCTACACCTTC

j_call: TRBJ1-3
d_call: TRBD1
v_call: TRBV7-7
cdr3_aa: CASSLLTWHGTGGNTIYF
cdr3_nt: TGTGCCAGCAGCCTCCTTACCTGGCACGGGACAGGGGGAAACACCATATATTTT

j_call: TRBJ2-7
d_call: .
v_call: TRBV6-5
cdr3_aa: CASSYVRTVIHEQYF
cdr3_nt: TGTGCCAGCAGTTACGTGAGGACAGTTATCCACGAGCAGTACTTC

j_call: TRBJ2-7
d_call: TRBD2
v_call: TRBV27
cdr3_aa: CASSLLAGPGGQYF
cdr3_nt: TGTGCCAGCAGTTTATTAGCGGGCCCCGGGGGGCAGTACTTC

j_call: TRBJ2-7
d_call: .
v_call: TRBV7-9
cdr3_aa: CASRLLSSYEQYF
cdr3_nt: TGTGCCAGCAGATTACTGAGCTCCTACGAGCAGTACTTC

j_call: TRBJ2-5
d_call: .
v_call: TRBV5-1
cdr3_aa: CASSIGQGIYQETQYF
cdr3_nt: TGCGCCAGCAGCATTGGGCAGGGGATCTACCAAGAGACCCAGTACTTC

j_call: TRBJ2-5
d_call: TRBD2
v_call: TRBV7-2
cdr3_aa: CASSYLSAGGGAETQYF
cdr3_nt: TGTGCCAGCAGCTACCTGTCGGCGGGCGGGGGGGCAGAGACCCAGTACTTC

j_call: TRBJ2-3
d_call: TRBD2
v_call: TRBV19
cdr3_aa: CASSMSGGFTDTQYF
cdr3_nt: TGTGCCAGTTCCATGAGCGGGGGGTTCACAGATACGCAGTATTTT

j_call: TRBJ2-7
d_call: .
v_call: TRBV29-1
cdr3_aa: CSVETASSYEQYF
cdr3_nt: TGCAGCGTAGAGACAGCGAGCTCCTACGAGCAGTACTTC

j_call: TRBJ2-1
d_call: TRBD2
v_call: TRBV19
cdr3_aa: CASSILATSGRAHEQFF
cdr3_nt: TGTGCCAGTAGTATTCTGGCTACTAGCGGGAGAGCCCATGAGCAGTTCTTC

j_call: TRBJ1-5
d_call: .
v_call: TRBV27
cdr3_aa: CASSSSQGGGNQPQHF
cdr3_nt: TGTGCCAGCAGTTCCTCACAGGGTGGTGGCAATCAGCCCCAGCATTTT

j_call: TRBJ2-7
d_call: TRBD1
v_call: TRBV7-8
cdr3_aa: CASSFDRVGYEQYF
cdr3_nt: TGTGCCAGCAGCTTCGACAGGGTAGGGTACGAGCAGTACTTC

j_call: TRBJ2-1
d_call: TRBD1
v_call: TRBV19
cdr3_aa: CASSNGQGARNEQFF
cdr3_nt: TGTGCCAGTAGTAACGGACAGGGGGCTCGGAATGAGCAGTTCTTC

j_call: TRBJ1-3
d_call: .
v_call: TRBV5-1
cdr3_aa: CASSLLGALHSGNTIYF
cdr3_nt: TGCGCCAGCAGCTTGTTGGGGGCCTTGCACTCTGGAAACACCATATATTTT

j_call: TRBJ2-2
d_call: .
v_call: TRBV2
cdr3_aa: CASIGTTTGELFF
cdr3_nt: TGTGCCAGCATAGGGACAACCACCGGGGAGCTGTTTTTT

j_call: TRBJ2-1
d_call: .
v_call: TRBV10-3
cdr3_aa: CATKSGNNEQFF
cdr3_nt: TGTGCCACCAAGTCCGGGAACAATGAGCAGTTCTTC

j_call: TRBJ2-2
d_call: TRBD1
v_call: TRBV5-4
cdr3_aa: CASSFGGTGDGTGELFF
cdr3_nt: TGTGCCAGCAGCTTCGGGGGGACAGGGGACGGGACCGGGGAGCTGTTTTTT

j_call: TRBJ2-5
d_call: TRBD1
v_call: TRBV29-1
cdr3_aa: CSVRTGAGETQYF
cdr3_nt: TGCAGCGTTAGGACAGGGGCTGGAGAGACCCAGTACTTC

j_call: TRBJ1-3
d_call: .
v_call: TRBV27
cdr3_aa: CASRTEPSGNTIYF
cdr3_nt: TGTGCCAGCAGGACAGAACCCTCTGGAAACACCATATATTTT